The source of this T cell receptor (beta chain) is a study of T cell responses to AZD1222 COVID-19 vaccine. As for the study in general: Analysis merged second doses at about 4 or about 12 weeks.

The CDR3 contains 16 residues. The V and J ends lost 3 bases and 0 bases respectively, with 15 bases between them. Germline CDR1 and CDR2: GTSNPN and SVGIG (reference sequence). In the case of this clone: Its antigen remains unidentified.

Data came from immunoSEQ multiplex PCR; TCRdb stores just in-frame clones and leaves some out. The repertoire holds around 92,000 clones, with approximately 91% as singletons. General observations from the study: Repertoires were sampled only after the peak T cell response. The donor cohort was predominantly white British with a female majority, and clonal diversity may have been underestimated. Increases in Spike-specific TCR breadth and depth were seen after two AZD1222 doses.

The receptor was isolated from an adult in good health. The sequenced sample was peripheral blood, obtained on day 0 of AZD1222 vaccination. The genes are TRBV30 and TRBJ1-5; D not certain. The CDR3 region is CAWRLRRLPSNQPQHF. DNA of the CDR3: TGTGCCTGGAGGTTGCGAAGACTCCCTAGCAATCAGCCCCAGCATTTT.